This passage covers 28 T cell receptor beta chains from one sample sequenced in a study of vaccination effects on CD4 cells after COVID-19. These receptors' antigens are unknown. Antigen-specific CD4+ T cells expanded by the ViraFEST assay with viral peptide pools were then sequenced. Cultured cells yielded isolated CD4+ T cells after 10 to 11 days. The person had PCR-confirmed SARS-CoV-2 infection between March and December 2020. Everyone in the study got two shots of either the BNT162b2 or mRNA-1273 vaccine. The assay was immunoSEQ multiplex PCR, and TCRdb's table has in-frame clones only and misses some. The sample lists 11,000 to 15,000 clones; about three quarters were seen once. Sequenced material: CD4+ T cells from PBMCs cultured with SARS-CoV-2 spike peptides, taken after COVID-19 vaccination. All receptors derive from a human donor who had a prior SARS-CoV-2 infection.

This chain links TRBV7-9 with TRBJ2-4, with D possibly being TRBD2 (6 bases). Germline CDR1 reads SEHNR; CDR2 reads FQNEAQ (reference sequence). V was trimmed by 1 base and J by 1 base, leaving 8 bases between them. The CDR3 spans 15 residues. DNA for the CDR3: TGTGCCAGCAGCTTAGTGGGGGGTGCCAAAAACATTCAGTACTTC. Translating it yields CASSLVGGAKNIQYF.

This clone was seen a few times. This chain joins TRBV2 and TRBJ2-7; unclear D gene. The V gene lost 7 bases and the J gene lost 7 bases, with 23 bases spanning the gap. The CDR3 has 15 amino acids. CDR1 and CDR2 from the germline V gene are SNHLY and FYNNEI. CDR3 amino acids: CASNNPRVLYDEQYF. DNA for the CDR3: TGTGCCAGCAACAATCCCAGAGTCCTTTACGATGAGCAGTACTTC.

This chain uses TRBV7-2 with TRBJ2-7; TRBD2 might be the D (7 bases). The CDR3 loop spans 16 amino acids. The V end was cut by 7 bases, the J end by 3 bases, with 22 bases between. The germline gives CDR1 SGHTA, CDR2 FQGNSA. The DNA for the CDR3 is TGTGCCAGCACCGCGGGACGGGGGGCGGCCCGCTACGAGCAGTACTTC. Translated: CASTAGRGAARYEQYF.

The chain carries TRBV7-9 and TRBJ2-7; TRBD2 matches 8 bases. Germline loops: CDR1 SEHNR, CDR2 FQNEAQ (reference sequence). The CDR3 is 15 residues long. V was pared by 6 bases and J by 3 bases, with 10 bases of the junction left unmatched. In DNA form, the CDR3 reads TGTGCCAGCAGTCTTCCGCGGGGGGAGCGCTACGAGCAGTACTTC. This gives the protein CASSLPRGERYEQYF.

The rearrangement joins TRBV3-1 (or the pseudogene TRBV3-2) to TRBJ1-1; maybe TRBD1 (5 bases). Trimming stripped 0 bases from V and 4 bases from J, with 9 bases between. The CDR3 totals 14 residues. Germline V gene data show CDR1 as LGHDT and CDR2 as YNNKEL (reference sequence). DNA of the CDR3: TGTGCCAGCAGCCAAGATACAGGCCGCACTGAAGCTTTCTTT. This gives the protein CASSQDTGRTEAFF.

The chain links TRBV25-1 to TRBJ1-1; perhaps TRBD1 as D (6 bases). Trimming stripped 6 bases from V and 0 bases from J, with 14 bases between. The CDR3 covers 15 residues. The germline V gene has CDR1 MGHDK and CDR2 SYGVNS. CDR3 loop: CASSKGGLMNTEAFF. The CDR3 DNA reads TGTGCCAGCAGCAAGGGGGGCCTAATGAACACTGAAGCTTTCTTT. Looking up the rest from reference TRBV25-1 and TRBJ1-1 gives the full variable domain: EADIYQTPRYLVIGTGKKITLECSQTMGHDKMYWYQQDPGMELHLIHYSYGVNSTEKGDLSSESTVSRIRTEHFPLTLESARPSHTSQYLCASSKGGLMNTEAFFGQGTRLTVV.

V and J are TRBV7-9 and TRBJ2-7, with 7 bases aligning to TRBD2. Per the germline V gene, CDR1 is SEHNR and CDR2 is FQNEAQ (reference sequence). The V gene end was trimmed by 5 bases and the J gene end by 7 bases; junction bases not matched to a gene: 8. CDR3 length equals 13 residues. In nucleotides, the CDR3 is TGTGCCAGCAGCACCCCCTGGGGGGGGGAGCAGTACTTC. Protein: CASSTPWGGEQYF.

This chain uses TRBV30 with TRBJ1-1; D perhaps matches TRBD1 (5 bases). Germline loops: CDR1 GTSNPN, CDR2 SVGIG (reference sequence). The CDR3 runs 13 residues. Trimming stripped 5 bases from V and 6 bases from J, with 16 bases between. This CDR3 reads CAWRTPGLPEAFF. The DNA of the CDR3 is TGTGCCTGGCGCACGCCAGGGCTTCCTGAAGCTTTCTTT.

The chain is built from TRBV3-1 (or the pseudogene TRBV3-2) and TRBJ1-5; TRBD1 agrees at 9 bases. The CDR3 covers 15 residues. CDR1 LGHDT and CDR2 YNNKEL come from the germline V gene (reference sequence). V was clipped by 4 bases and J by 4 bases; unmatched bases: 5. The CDR3 nucleotides read TGTGCCAGCAGCCCCCGACAGGGGGGGAATCAGCCCCAGCATTTT. Residues: CASSPRQGGNQPQHF.

The chain combines TRBV12-3 or TRBV12-4 with TRBJ1-5; weak D call: TRBD1 (5 bases). With 5 bases removed from V and 5 bases from J, the gap between germline ends came to 10 bases. The CDR3 contains 13 residues. CDR3 in DNA: TGTGCCAGCAGTAAGACAGAGTATCAGCCCCAGCATTTT. Translation: CASSKTEYQPQHF.

This clone appeared once. The gene calls are TRBV5-1 and TRBJ1-2; a weak D match, TRBD1 (6 bases). The CDR3 runs to 14 residues. CDR1 SGHRS and CDR2 YFSETQ come from the germline V gene. Trimming stripped 4 bases from V and 1 base from J, with 11 bases between. The DNA for the CDR3 is TGCGCCAGCAGCCCGGACAGACTTAACTATGGCTACACCTTC. Translation: CASSPDRLNYGYTF.

V gene TRBV20-1 combines with J gene TRBJ1-2; 7 bases agree with TRBD1. The CDR3 runs 11 residues. The germline V gene has CDR1 DFQATT and CDR2 SNEGSKA (reference sequence). Trimming cost V 6 bases and J 8 bases; bases outside gene matches: 6. The CDR3 DNA reads TGCAGTGCAGACAGGGCTGCGGGCTACACCTTC. Residues: CSADRAAGYTF.

This clone was counted only a few times. J is TRBJ1-5 and V is TRBV19; 7 bases agree with TRBD1. This CDR3 has 16 residues. Germline V gives CDR1 LNHDA, CDR2 SQIVND (reference sequence). V shed 3 bases, J shed 4 bases, and the junction held 9 bases outside the gene matches. For the CDR3, the DNA is TGTGCCAGTAGTATTGGTTGGGGGGACAGAAATCAGCCCCAGCATTTT. It is translated as CASSIGWGDRNQPQHF.

This chain links TRBV11-2 with TRBJ1-4; 9 bases map to TRBD1. The CDR3 has 15 residues. V shed 5 bases and J 7 bases; nucleotides not matched to a gene: 8. Per the germline V gene, CDR1 is SGHAT and CDR2 is FQNNGV. The DNA of the CDR3 is TGTGCCAGCAGCAACGGACAGGGGCTGGGTGAAAAACTGTTTTTT. It encodes CASSNGQGLGEKLFF.

This clone was seen a single time. This chain joins TRBV7-9 and TRBJ2-5; either TRBD1 or TRBD2 may supply D (6 bases each). Germline V CDR1 and CDR2: SEHNR, FQNEAQ (reference sequence). Trimming left V 2 bases short and J 4 bases short, with 23 bases between. The CDR3 runs to 18 residues. The CDR3 region has the DNA TGTGCCAGCAGCTTACAAGGGGGGCGCGGTAGGTGGGGAGAGACCCAGTACTTC. Its translation: CASSLQGGRGRWGETQYF.

V is TRBV4-3 and J is TRBJ2-6, with unresolved D. Germline CDR1 is LGHNA and CDR2 is YSLEER. The CDR3 totals 16 residues. The germline V and J ends were trimmed by 1 base and 3 bases, with 10 bases remaining between them. This CDR3 is CASSQGFLSGANVLTF. CDR3 nucleotide sequence: TGCGCCAGCAGCCAAGGTTTCCTAAGTGGGGCCAACGTCCTGACTTTC.

The chain has TRBV12-5 and TRBJ2-2; D is ambiguous. The V end was cut by 0 bases, the J end by 7 bases, with 6 bases between. This CDR3 has 13 amino acids. CDR1 LGHNT and CDR2 FRNRAP come from the germline V gene. The CDR3 reads CASGLVPSGELFF. Written as DNA, the CDR3 is TGTGCTAGTGGTTTGGTACCTAGCGGGGAGCTGTTTTTT.

This clone was seen a few times. The rearrangement joins TRBV6-5 to TRBJ1-2; 7 positions agree with TRBD1. Losses at the gene ends were 6 bases for V and 4 bases for J; bases not matched to a gene: 5. The CDR3 covers 13 residues. Germline V lookup: CDR1 MNHEY, CDR2 SVGAGI. CDR3 amino acids: CASRATGIYGYTF. The CDR3, as DNA: TGTGCCAGCAGGGCGACAGGGATCTATGGCTACACCTTC.

This clone was seen a few times. The chain has TRBV13 and TRBJ1-5, with D perhaps TRBD1 (5 bases). The CDR3 runs 14 residues. Trimming pared 2 bases from V and 8 bases from J, leaving 13 bases between. Germline assignment: CDR1 PRHDT and CDR2 FYEKMQ (reference sequence). CDR3: CASSLKQGGEPQHF. The CDR3 DNA reads as TGTGCCAGCAGCTTAAAGCAGGGAGGAGAGCCCCAGCATTTT.

This clone was detected only a few times. The chain carries TRBV9 and TRBJ2-2; TRBD1 matches at 8 bases. After removal of 5 bases from V and 4 bases from J, the junction contained 7 bases not matched to a gene. The CDR3 length is 15 residues. Germline V CDR1 and CDR2: SGDLS, YYNGEE. Here the CDR3 DNA reads TGTGCCAGCAGGAGGACAGGGTTAGGCACCGGGGAGCTGTTTTTT. It translates to CASRRTGLGTGELFF.

The gene calls are TRBV5-6 and TRBJ2-4, with 9 nucleotides matching TRBD1. The CDR3 is 17 residues long. With V trimmed by 6 bases and J by 3 bases, 13 bases remained unmatched. Germline V gives CDR1 SGHDT, CDR2 YYEEEE. The CDR3 region is CASTLNRGPYVKNIQYF. DNA of the CDR3: TGTGCCAGCACCCTAAACAGGGGGCCGTATGTCAAAAACATTCAGTACTTC.

This clone is a singleton in its sample. V gene TRBV5-4 combines with J gene TRBJ2-5, with D perhaps assigned TRBD1 or TRBD2 (6 bases each). The CDR3 runs to 14 residues. The V end was cut by 4 bases, the J end by 1 base, with 11 bases between. Germline V lookup: CDR1 SGHNT, CDR2 YYREEE (reference sequence). CDR3: CASSREGGQETQYF. The CDR3 nucleotides read TGTGCCAGCAGCAGAGAGGGGGGCCAAGAGACCCAGTACTTC.

This clone has a handful of counts. CDR3 sequence (DNA): TGTGCCACCAGCAGGGGGGACAGGGAAGAGACCCAGTACTTC. As protein: CATSRGDREETQYF. The rearrangement uses TRBV15 and TRBJ2-5; 9 positions agree with TRBD1. J was trimmed by 3 bases and V by 3 bases; bases with no gene match: 2. The CDR3 is made up of 14 amino acids. Germline V gene sequence: CDR1 LNHNV, CDR2 YYDKDF (reference sequence).

DNA of the CDR3: TGCGCCAGCAGCCAAGACAGGAACACTGAAGCTTTCTTT. It yields the protein CASSQDRNTEAFF. The chain uses TRBV4-3 and TRBJ1-1; D gene unclear. Germline-derived CDR1 and CDR2 are LGHNA and YSLEER. CDR3 length equals 13 residues. Trimming pared 0 bases from V and 1 base from J, leaving 3 bases between.

The chain couples TRBV19 to TRBJ2-3; 10 bases line up with TRBD2. The CDR3 totals 15 residues. Germline trimming cut 5 bases from V and 2 bases from J; bases unmatched to any gene: 4. From germline, CDR1 is LNHDA and CDR2 SQIVND (reference sequence). The CDR3 nucleotides read TGTGCCAGTAGTCATAGCGGGGGGCCCACAGATACGCAGTATTTT. Protein product: CASSHSGGPTDTQYF.

This clone was found a few times. The chain has TRBV3-1 (or the pseudogene TRBV3-2) and TRBJ2-7; D remains unclear. The CDR3 spans 15 residues. Germline lookup yields CDR1 LGHDT and CDR2 YNNKEL (reference sequence). Trimming cost V 0 bases and J 3 bases, with 12 bases left between them. The CDR3 sequence: CASSQDSVSYYEQYF. The CDR3, as DNA: TGTGCCAGCAGCCAAGATTCTGTCAGTTACTACGAGCAGTACTTC.

The chain couples TRBV10-3 to TRBJ1-6; weak D call: TRBD1 (6 bases). Trimming left V 2 bases short and J 8 bases short, with 13 bases between. CDR3 size: 15 residues. Germline CDR1 ENHRY, CDR2 SYGVKD. CDR3 DNA: TGTGCCATCAGTGAGCCCGGGGGGCCGGATTCACCCCTCCACTTT. Amino acids: CAISEPGGPDSPLHF.

This clone appeared a single time. The chain uses TRBV27 and TRBJ2-3, with D uncertain. Deletions cut 7 bases from V and 5 bases from J, with 25 bases between. Looked up from germline, CDR1 is MNHEY and CDR2 is SMNVEV (reference sequence). CDR3 length: 17 amino acids. This chain's CDR3 is CASTIVSGNLLGDTQYF. For the CDR3, the DNA is TGTGCCAGCACCATAGTTTCCGGTAATTTATTAGGAGATACGCAGTATTTT.